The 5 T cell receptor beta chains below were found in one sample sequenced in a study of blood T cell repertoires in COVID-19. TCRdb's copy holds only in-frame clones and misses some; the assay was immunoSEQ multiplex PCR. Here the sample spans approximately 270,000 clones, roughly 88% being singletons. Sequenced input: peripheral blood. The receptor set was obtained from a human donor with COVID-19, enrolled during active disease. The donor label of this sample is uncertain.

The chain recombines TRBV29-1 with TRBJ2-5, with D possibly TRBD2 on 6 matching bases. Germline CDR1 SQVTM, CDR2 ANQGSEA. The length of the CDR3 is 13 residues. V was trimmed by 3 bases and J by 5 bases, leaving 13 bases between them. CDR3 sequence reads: CSVEKGAGETQYF. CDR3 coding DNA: TGCAGCGTTGAGAAAGGGGCGGGGGAGACCCAGTACTTC.

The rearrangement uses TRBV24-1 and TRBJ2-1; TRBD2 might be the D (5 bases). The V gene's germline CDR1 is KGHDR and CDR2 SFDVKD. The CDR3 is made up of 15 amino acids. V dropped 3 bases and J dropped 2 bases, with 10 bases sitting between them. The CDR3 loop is CATSDTGGPYNEQFF. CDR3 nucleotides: TGTGCCACCAGTGATACCGGAGGTCCCTACAATGAGCAGTTCTTC.

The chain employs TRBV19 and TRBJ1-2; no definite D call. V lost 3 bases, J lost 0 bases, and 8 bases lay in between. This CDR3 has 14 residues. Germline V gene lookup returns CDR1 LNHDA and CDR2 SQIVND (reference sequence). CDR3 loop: CASSIAAANYGYTF. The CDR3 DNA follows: TGTGCCAGTAGTATCGCGGCGGCTAACTATGGCTACACCTTC.

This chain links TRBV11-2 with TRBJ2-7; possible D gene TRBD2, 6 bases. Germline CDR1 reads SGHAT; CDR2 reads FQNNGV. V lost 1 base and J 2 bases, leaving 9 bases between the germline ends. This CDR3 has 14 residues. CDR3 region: CASSLGLVTYEQYF. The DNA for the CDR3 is TGTGCCAGCAGCTTAGGACTAGTTACCTACGAGCAGTACTTC.

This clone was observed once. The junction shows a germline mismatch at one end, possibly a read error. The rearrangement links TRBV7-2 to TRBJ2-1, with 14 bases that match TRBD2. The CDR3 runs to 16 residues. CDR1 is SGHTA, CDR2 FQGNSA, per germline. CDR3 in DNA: TGTGCCAGCAGCCTAGCGGGGACTAGCGGGAGCGGCCCCCAGTTCTTC. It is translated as CASSLAGTSGSGPQFF.